What follows are 4 T cell receptor beta chains derived from one specimen sequenced in a study of cytomegalovirus exposure and HLA in healthy donors. The PCR used 60 Vbeta and 13 Jbeta primers. Profiling relied on immunoSEQ multiplex PCR, and the TCRdb table lists in-frame clones only, not all of them. The sample shows approximately 110,000 clones, 65% to 80% of them seen only once. Sequenced sample: PBMCs. The receptors here all came from a woman aged 55-70 years in good health and CMV-seropositive.

The gene calls are TRBV5-6 and TRBJ1-5; TRBD1 might be the D (5 bases). The CDR3 consists of 15 residues. Trimming cost V 0 bases and J 0 bases, with 7 bases left between them. Germline values: CDR1 SGHDT, CDR2 YYEEEE. The CDR3 nucleotides are TGTGCCAGCAGCTTGGGACAGAATAGCAATCAGCCCCAGCATTTT. Amino acids: CASSLGQNSNQPQHF.

The chain employs TRBV2 and TRBJ1-5; no clear D. V gave up 2 bases and J gave up 7 bases, with 18 bases separating them. The CDR3 length is 16 residues. Germline assignment: CDR1 SNHLY and CDR2 FYNNEI. In nucleotides, the CDR3 is TGTGCCAGCAGTGAATACGGGAGAAGCCTTAGGCAGCCCCAGCATTTT. This gives the protein CASSEYGRSLRQPQHF. Using reference TRBV2 and TRBJ1-5 for the parts outside the CDR3, the full variable domain is EPEVTQTPSHQVTQMGQEVILRCVPISNHLYFYWYRQILGQKVEFLVSFYNNEISEKSEIFDDQFSVERPDGSNFTLKIRSTKLEDSAMYFCASSEYGRSLRQPQHFGDGTRLSIL.

The rearrangement uses TRBV7-8 and TRBJ2-3, with D perhaps matching TRBD1 (5 bases). CDR3 size: 15 residues. V lost 5 bases and J 3 bases, leaving 15 bases between the germline ends. Germline CDR1 reads SGHVS; CDR2 reads FQNEAQ. The CDR3 is CASSPREGQTDTQYF. CDR3 nucleotide sequence: TGTGCCAGCAGCCCCCGCGAAGGACAAACAGATACGCAGTATTTT.

The J gene is TRBJ2-7, the V gene TRBV28; 7 bases are a match to TRBD2. Germline assignment: CDR1 MDHEN and CDR2 SYDVKM. This CDR3 spans 16 amino acids. The ends lost 5 bases at V and 2 bases at J; junction bases unmatched: 12. DNA for the CDR3: TGTGCCAGCAGTCTAGCAGTAACCGGGACTACCTACGAGCAGTACTTC. Amino acids: CASSLAVTGTTYEQYF.